Below, one T cell receptor beta chain is given with its context. Antigen specificity is unknown. The source of the sample is a study of shared clonotypes between healthy human individuals. Broader study findings: Rarefaction analysis demonstrated incomplete sorted-subset sequencing notwithstanding large depth.

CDR1 is MNHEY, CDR2 SMNVEV, per germline (reference sequence). CDR3 length: 11 residues. V was pared by 6 bases and J by 5 bases, with 6 bases between. The study separated CD4+ cells into CD45RA+ naive and CD45RA-negative memory subsets. The authors split each subset's genomic DNA evenly across several immunoSEQ plates. This table comes from immunoSEQ multiplex PCR, and its TCRdb copy is limited to in-frame clones, with some not included. Of hundreds of thousands of clones listed, around 96% were seen once; the top ten hold about 0.064%. The receptor was isolated from a woman in her 30s in good health. The sequenced sample consisted of naive CD4+ T cells sorted from blood. This sample's subset: CD45RA+ positively selected. The chain employs TRBV27 and TRBJ2-3; TRBD2 is a possible D gene (5 bases). Here the CDR3 reads CASRREDTQYF. CDR3 bases: TGTGCCAGCAGACGGGAAGATACGCAGTATTTT.